This TCR beta chain stems from a study of vaccination and CD4 T cells after COVID-19. Study-level background: Blood was drawn a median about 75 days post second dose, range 14 to 241.

As for time point: late sampling 161 to 241 days after vaccination in three convalescent patients. The treatment: 10-day PBMC culture with coronavirus spike peptide pools or control peptides (ViraFEST assay). Trimming at V came to 5 bases and at J to 4 bases, leaving 3 bases not matched to a gene. The germline V gene encodes CDR1 MNHNS and CDR2 SASEGT. CDR3 length: 14 residues. Sequenced with the Oncomine TCR Beta short-read assay was DNA taken from cultured CD4+ T cells. TCRdb passed the PCR reads through MiXCR, listing each CDR3 protein once. This sample has around 17,000 distinct CDR3 sequences; around 50% occur once, and the top ten carry 20% to 25%. Comments on this clonotype: Its cognate antigen is unknown.

The gene calls are TRBV6-1 and TRBJ2-7, with 12 bases that match TRBD2. The receptor was derived from a human donor who had recovered from COVID-19. The specimen comprised CD4+ T cells from blood, cultured in vitro, sampled about 7 months after SARS-CoV-2 vaccination. The CDR3, as DNA: TGTGCCAGCAGTCCTACTAGCGGGAGGTACGAGCAGTACTTC. Its translation is CASSPTSGRYEQYF.